The clone carrying this TCR beta chain appeared a few times. Sample-barcoded 5' priming and a J-beta primer mix drove a second PCR of about 7 to 11 cycles. TCRdb re-called the 5' RACE reads through MiXCR, storing one row per CDR3 protein. The sample yields over 1,200,000 distinct CDR3 sequences, approximately 59% seen once. This specimen belongs to a study of blood T cells in healthy people across ages. V lost 4 bases, J lost 6 bases, and 6 bases lay in between. The CDR3 is made up of 11 amino acids. The germline V gene has CDR1 SGHAT and CDR2 FQNNGV. The chain recombines TRBV11-2 with TRBJ2-5; D is perhaps TRBD2 (5 bases). This receptor was identified in a man between 18 and 35 years old in good health. The sample comprised blood. CDR3 in amino acids: CASSYGKTQYF. The CDR3 bases are TGTGCCAGCAGCTACGGGAAGACCCAGTACTTC.